One sample yielded the 7 T cell receptor beta chains listed below, sequenced in a study of blood T cell repertoires in COVID-19. Some clones are missing from TCRdb's copy, which holds only in-frame ones; the method was immunoSEQ multiplex PCR. The sample includes fewer than 350,000 clones, 88% seen only once; the top ten take about 1%. Material: PBMCs or T cells enriched from blood (not recorded which). The receptors come from a woman under 40 who had recovered from COVID-19.

The chain uses TRBV7-8 and TRBJ2-2; 7 nucleotides agree with TRBD1. Trimming removed 1 base from V and 4 bases from J; junction bases left unmatched: 3. In germline, CDR1 is SGHVS, CDR2 FQNEAQ. CDR3 length: 15 amino acids. In DNA form, the CDR3 reads TGTGCCAGCAGCTTAGGACAGGGCGGCACCGGGGAGCTGTTTTTT. Translated, it gives CASSLGQGGTGELFF.

This clone was seen more than once but under ten times. The chain joins TRBV6-2 or TRBV6-3 to TRBJ2-7, with 7 nucleotides matching TRBD2. This CDR3 is 11 amino acids long. Germline V gene data show CDR1 as MNHEY and CDR2 as SVGEGT. Trimming took 2 bases from V and 10 from J; bases not matched to a gene: 2. The CDR3 loop reads CASSYGRGQYF. The CDR3, as DNA: TGTGCCAGCAGTTACGGGAGGGGTCAGTACTTC.

V is TRBV4-2 and J is TRBJ2-1; 7 bases align to TRBD2. Germline CDR1 is LGHNA and CDR2 is YNFKEQ. The CDR3 runs to 16 residues. The ends lost 1 base at V and 4 bases at J; junction bases unmatched: 7. In DNA form, the CDR3 reads TGTGCCAGCAGCCAAGCCGGGACTACGCCGTACAATGAGCAGTTCTTC. Translation gives CASSQAGTTPYNEQFF.

V and J are TRBV19 and TRBJ1-1, with unresolved D. The CDR3 is 13 amino acids. Trimming stripped 3 bases from V and 6 bases from J, with 11 bases between. CDR1 is LNHDA and CDR2 is SQIVND in the germline V gene (reference sequence). CDR3 sequence (DNA): TGTGCCAGTAGTATTGCCGGGAATTCTGAAGCTTTCTTT. Protein: CASSIAGNSEAFF.

The chain couples TRBV5-1 to TRBJ1-4; 12 positions agree with TRBD1. From germline, CDR1 is SGHRS and CDR2 YFSETQ. The length of the CDR3 is 18 residues. The trim removed 0 bases at V and 0 bases at J, leaving 3 bases unmatched. The CDR3 is CASSLVGQGASTNEKLFF. The CDR3 DNA sequence: TGCGCCAGCAGCTTGGTGGGACAGGGGGCGTCAACTAATGAAAAACTGTTTTTT. The complete variable domain, with remaining parts taken from reference TRBV5-1 and TRBJ1-4, reads KAGVTQTPRYLIKTRGQQVTLSCSPISGHRSVSWYQQTPGQGLQFLFEYFSETQRNKGNFPGRFSGRQFSNSRSEMNVSTLELGDSALYLCASSLVGQGASTNEKLFFGSGTQLSVL.

The chain employs TRBV5-1 and TRBJ1-6; D perhaps matches TRBD1 (5 bases). V was clipped by 1 base and J by 5 bases, with 10 bases between them. The CDR3 has 15 residues. Per germline, CDR1 SGHRS and CDR2 YFSETQ. As DNA, the CDR3 is TGCGCCAGCAGCTTGACGGGGGGACATAATTCACCCCTCCACTTT. It is translated as CASSLTGGHNSPLHF.

The genes are TRBV6-6 and TRBJ1-2, with D perhaps matching TRBD1 (6 bases). Germline V gives CDR1 MNHNY, CDR2 SVGAGI (reference sequence). CDR3 length equals 17 residues. The ends were cut back, 5 bases at V and 4 bases at J, with 23 bases in the middle. The CDR3 nucleotides are TGTGCCAGCAGTCCCCCCCTGAGCACAGGGCAGGGCTATGGCTACACCTTC. Protein sequence: CASSPPLSTGQGYGYTF.